This T cell receptor (beta chain) stems from a study of blood T cell repertoires in COVID-19. Per the authors' pipeline: Amplification from reference gene primers served as the basis for estimated nucleated cell counts. Generated by immunoSEQ multiplex PCR, the TCRdb table keeps only in-frame clones and is missing some. The V and J calls and the clone size are those of that table, but D and trimming were determined from the DNA. The table lists some 300,000 clones, roughly 90% of them singletons. Seattle-derived patients entered the study during active infection and were followed longitudinally. The sequencing input was peripheral blood. This clonotype originated in a woman between 65 and 79 years old with COVID-19, enrolled during active disease.

The CDR3 DNA sequence: TGTGCCAGTAGTCAGGGGGACTATGGCTACACCTTC. Translating gives CASSQGDYGYTF. The chain combines TRBV19 with TRBJ1-2, with 7 positions matching TRBD1. The CDR3 extends over 12 amino acids. Germline V gene sequence: CDR1 LNHDA, CDR2 SQIVND (reference sequence). The V gene end was trimmed by 5 bases and the J gene end by 3 bases; junction bases not matched to a gene: 0.